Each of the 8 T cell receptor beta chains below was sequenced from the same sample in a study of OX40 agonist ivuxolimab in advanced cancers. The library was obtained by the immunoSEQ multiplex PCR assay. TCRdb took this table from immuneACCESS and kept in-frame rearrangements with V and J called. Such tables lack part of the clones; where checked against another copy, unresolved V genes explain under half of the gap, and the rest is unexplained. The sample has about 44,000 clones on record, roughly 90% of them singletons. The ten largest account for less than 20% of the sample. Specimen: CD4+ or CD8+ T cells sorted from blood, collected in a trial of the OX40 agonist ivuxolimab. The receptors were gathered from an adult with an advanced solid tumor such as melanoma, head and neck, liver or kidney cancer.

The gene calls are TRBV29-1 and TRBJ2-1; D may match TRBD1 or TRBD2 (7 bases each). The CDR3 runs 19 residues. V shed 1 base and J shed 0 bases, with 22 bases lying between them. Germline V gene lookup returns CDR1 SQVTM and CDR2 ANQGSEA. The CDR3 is CSVEGWEGATHPSYNEQFF. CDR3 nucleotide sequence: TGCAGCGTTGAAGGCTGGGAGGGGGCAACCCACCCCTCCTACAATGAGCAGTTCTTC.

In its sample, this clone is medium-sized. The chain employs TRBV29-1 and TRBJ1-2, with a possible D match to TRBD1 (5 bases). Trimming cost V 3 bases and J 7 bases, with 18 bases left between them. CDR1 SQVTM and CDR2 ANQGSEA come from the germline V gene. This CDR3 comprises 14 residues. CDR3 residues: CSVDQGWGRGGYTF. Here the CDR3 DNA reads TGCAGCGTTGATCAGGGCTGGGGTAGGGGTGGCTACACCTTC.

CDR3 bases: TGCGCCAGCAGCCACGCGAGGATTGGGACAGTCGTCGAGGGGATGGATAATTCACCCCTCCACTTT. Amino acids: CASSHARIGTVVEGMDNSPLHF. V is TRBV4-1 and J is TRBJ1-6, with TRBD1 identical over 7 bases. Trimming at V came to 3 bases and at J to 5 bases, leaving 25 bases not matched to a gene. The CDR3 length is 22 residues. Per the germline V gene, CDR1 is MGHRA and CDR2 is YSYEKL.

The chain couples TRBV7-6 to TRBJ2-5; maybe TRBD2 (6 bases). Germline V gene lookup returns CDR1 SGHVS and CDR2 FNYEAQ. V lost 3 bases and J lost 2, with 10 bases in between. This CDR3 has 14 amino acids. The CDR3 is CASSFGAGQETQYF. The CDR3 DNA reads TGTGCCAGCAGCTTTGGGGCGGGACAAGAGACCCAGTACTTC.

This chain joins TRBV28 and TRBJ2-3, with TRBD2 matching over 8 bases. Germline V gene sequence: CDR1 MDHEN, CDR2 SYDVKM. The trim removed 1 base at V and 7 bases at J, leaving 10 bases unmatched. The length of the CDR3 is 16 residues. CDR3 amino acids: CASSLYGRGATNTQYF. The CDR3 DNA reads TGTGCCAGCAGTTTATATGGGCGGGGGGCAACAAATACGCAGTATTTT.

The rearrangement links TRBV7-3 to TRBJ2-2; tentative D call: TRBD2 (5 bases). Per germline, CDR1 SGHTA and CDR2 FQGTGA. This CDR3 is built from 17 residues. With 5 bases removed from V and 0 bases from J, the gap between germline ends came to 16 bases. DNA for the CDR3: TGTGCCAGCAGCCCTGAACTGGCGGGCACGAACACCGGGGAGCTGTTTTTT. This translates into CASSPELAGTNTGELFF.

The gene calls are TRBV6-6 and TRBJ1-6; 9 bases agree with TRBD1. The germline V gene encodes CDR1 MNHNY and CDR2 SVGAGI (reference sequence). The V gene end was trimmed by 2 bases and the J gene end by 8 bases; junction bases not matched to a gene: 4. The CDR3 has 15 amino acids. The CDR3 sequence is CASSYRGQGDSPLHF. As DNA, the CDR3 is TGTGCCAGCAGTTACAGGGGACAGGGTGATTCACCCCTCCACTTT.

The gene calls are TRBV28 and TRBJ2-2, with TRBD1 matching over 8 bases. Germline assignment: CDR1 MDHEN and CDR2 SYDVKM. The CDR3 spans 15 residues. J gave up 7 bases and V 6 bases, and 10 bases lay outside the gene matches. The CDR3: CASSRGQGLIGELFF. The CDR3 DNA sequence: TGTGCCAGCAGCCGAGGACAGGGCCTGATCGGGGAGCTGTTTTTT.